The clone carrying this T cell receptor beta chain was recorded a few times. What it binds is not known. These data originate in a study of cytomegalovirus exposure and HLA in healthy donors. PCR employed 60 Vbeta and 13 Jbeta primers. Clones were read by immunoSEQ multiplex PCR, and TCRdb kept only the in-frame ones, dropping some. The table records more than 130,000 clones, around 80% of them present only once. Findings and limits, study-wide: Under 20,000 TCR beta sequences were associated with HLA alleles at 0.05 false discovery rate in a later analysis.

There are 14 residues in the CDR3. Germline lookup yields CDR1 SGDLS and CDR2 YYNGEE. Trimming removed 4 bases from V and 7 bases from J; junction bases left unmatched: 7. Samples came from healthy bone marrow donors. Material: PBMCs. This receptor was identified in a man aged 35-49 years in good health and CMV-seropositive. This chain connects TRBV9 to TRBJ1-4; 7 nucleotides line up with TRBD1. The CDR3 spells CASSPRSGGEKLFF. The DNA for the CDR3 is TGTGCCAGCAGCCCTCGCTCAGGGGGTGAAAAACTGTTTTTT.